The sequence of this TCR beta chain was determined in a study of technical replicates of blood from a few donors. Some clones are missing from TCRdb's copy, which holds only in-frame ones; the method was immunoSEQ multiplex PCR. The data hold tens of thousands of clones, with 91% observed a single time. Germline loops: CDR1 LNHDA, CDR2 SQIVND (reference sequence). CDR3 size: 16 residues. The V and J ends lost 3 bases and 5 bases, in that order; junction bases with no gene match: 6. The TCR was taken from a human donor in good health. Some clones in this sample may be carry-over from other donors' samples. The rearrangement uses TRBV19 and TRBJ2-7; the match to TRBD2 covers 14 bases. Input material: PBMCs. The CDR3 DNA reads as TGTGCCAGTAGTATGACTAGCGGGAGGGGGGTGAACGAGCAGTACTTC. Amino acid sequence: CASSMTSGRGVNEQYF.